This T cell receptor beta chain stems from a study of cytomegalovirus exposure and HLA in healthy donors. Primers for the PCR totalled 60 Vbeta and 13 Jbeta. As processed by the authors: It was a later analysis that counted tens of millions of unique TCR beta chains, of which some 9.9 million were shared. This table comes from immunoSEQ multiplex PCR, and its TCRdb copy is limited to in-frame clones, with some not included. V, J and clone size were drawn from that table, and D and trimming were deduced from the DNA. Altogether some 130,000 clones are present, about 68% being singletons, with the ten largest covering over 1.5%. This CDR3 has 14 residues. Germline V gene sequence: CDR1 MNHEY, CDR2 SVGAGI. Unmatched junction bases numbered 4, after V lost 0 bases and J lost 7 bases.

The TCR sequence derives from a human donor in good health. The J gene is TRBJ2-7, the V gene TRBV6-5; 9 nucleotides align to TRBD1. Sequencing was done on a sample of PBMCs. The CDR3, as DNA: TGTGCCAGCAGTTACTCTCGGGGGACAGGGGAGCAGTACTTC. Translating gives CASSYSRGTGEQYF.